Detailed here is one T cell receptor beta chain. What it recognizes is unknown. Genomic DNA acted as the template from which TCR beta VDJ combination and CDR3 sequence profiling were carried out. TCRdb analysed the reads with MiXCR anew, one entry per CDR3 protein. There are 400,000 to 500,000 distinct CDR3 sequences in the sample; 65% to 80% occur only once, and approximately 3.9% lies in the top ten. The data are from a study of CD8+CD57+ T cells in acquired aplastic anemia. Study overall: CD4+ and CD8+ cells, once sorted, gave DNA averaging about 3 ug. Approximately 10 million reads were obtained on average for healthy donor CD4+ cells.

Study-level findings and limits: Between the patient and control groups, CD8+ Simpson's diversity did not differ significantly. Researchers report that 25 to 35 CD8+ CDR3 sequences appeared in both patients and controls.

This receptor was obtained from a human donor in good health, serving as a control. Sequenced sample: sorted CD4+, CD8+, or CD8+CD57+ T cells (not recorded which) from PBMCs.

The CDR3 sequence: CSARALNYGYTF. In nucleotides, the CDR3 is TGCAGTGCTAGAGCCCTAAACTATGGCTACACCTTC. The V and J genes are TRBV20-1 and TRBJ1-2, with D hard to call. This CDR3 spans 12 amino acids. Trimming stripped 1 base from V and 2 bases from J, with 5 bases between. Germline V lookup: CDR1 DFQATT, CDR2 SNEGSKA (reference sequence).